Below are 28 T cell receptor beta chains sequenced from a single sample in a study of CD8+ T cells in alopecia areata. Following extraction, RNA underwent reverse transcription to cDNA, which served as the sequencing template. The table came from immunoSEQ multiplex PCR; TCRdb's copy has only in-frame clones and leaves some out. The sample holds about 200,000 clones, 50% to 65% seen once. The sequences come from CD4+ T cells sorted from blood, collected at week 0. These receptors were obtained from a human donor with alopecia areata.

V is TRBV7-6 and J is TRBJ1-2, with 9 nucleotides matching TRBD1. The CDR3 sequence is 16 residues long. J gave up 0 bases and V 4 bases, and 6 bases lay outside the gene matches. CDR1 is SGHVS and CDR2 is FNYEAQ in the germline V gene. The CDR3 protein is CASSSQQGAANYGYTF. The CDR3 DNA follows: TGTGCCAGCAGCTCCCAACAGGGGGCGGCTAACTATGGCTACACCTTC.

The V and J genes are TRBV7-8 and TRBJ2-3; D is possibly TRBD1 or TRBD2 (5 bases each). Deletions cut 3 bases from V and 3 bases from J, with 22 bases between. From germline, CDR1 is SGHVS and CDR2 FQNEAQ. This CDR3 is built from 18 residues. CDR3 sequence reads: CASSFPALGVVGTDTQYF. The CDR3 nucleotides read TGTGCCAGCAGCTTCCCGGCGCTGGGGGTCGTGGGGACAGATACGCAGTATTTT.

The chain has TRBV7-9 and TRBJ1-4; no clear D gene. V was pared by 5 bases and J by 6 bases, with 7 bases between. Germline CDR1 and CDR2: SEHNR and FQNEAQ (reference sequence). This CDR3 spans 12 amino acids. Here the CDR3 reads CASSLSDEKLFF. For the CDR3, the DNA is TGTGCCAGCAGCCTAAGTGATGAAAAACTGTTTTTT. Complete variable domain (other parts from reference TRBV7-9 and TRBJ1-4): DTGVSQNPRHKITKRGQNVTFRCDPISEHNRLYWYRQTLGQGPEFLTYFQNEAQLEKSRLLSDRFSAERPKGSFSTLEIQRTEQGDSAMYLCASSLSDEKLFFGSGTQLSVL.

This clone showed up just a few times. CDR3 region: CAAAAPGGPYGYTF. The CDR3 region has the DNA TGTGCCGCTGCCGCGCCGGGGGGCCCTTATGGCTACACCTTC. The V gene is TRBV10-3, the J gene TRBJ1-2; D may be TRBD1 (6 bases). This CDR3 region has 14 residues. With 11 bases removed from V and 5 bases from J, the gap between germline ends came to 21 bases. The germline V gene has CDR1 ENHRY and CDR2 SYGVKD.

This sequence joins TRBV7-3 and TRBJ1-6; weak D call: TRBD1 (5 bases). The CDR3 spans 14 residues. Between the trimmed V and J ends, which lost 4 bases and 3 bases, there was a span of 7 bases. Germline CDR1 reads SGHTA; CDR2 reads FQGTGA. The CDR3 bases are TGTGCCAGCAGCTCGACAGTCTATAATTCACCCCTCCACTTT. Translating it yields CASSSTVYNSPLHF.

The V gene is TRBV29-1, the J gene TRBJ1-1; no clear D. V gave up 7 bases and J gave up 6 bases, with 15 bases separating them. The CDR3 length is 12 residues. CDR1 and CDR2 from the germline V gene are SQVTM and ANQGSEA. CDR3 nucleotide sequence: TGCAGCGCCCGGTGGCAGGTCTCTGAAGCTTTCTTT. Protein: CSARWQVSEAFF. Combining the CDR3 with reference TRBV29-1 and TRBJ1-1 gives the whole variable domain SAVISQKPSRDICQRGTSLTIQCQVDSQVTMMFWYRQQPGQSLTLIATANQGSEATYESGFVIDKFPISRPNLTFSTLTVSNMSPEDSSIYLCSARWQVSEAFFGQGTRLTVV.

The table lists this clone with a few counts. The chain joins TRBV7-9 to TRBJ2-3; 15 bases fit TRBD2. CDR3 length equals 18 residues. Germline values: CDR1 SEHNR, CDR2 FQNEAQ (reference sequence). The junction had 7 bases not matched to a gene; V was cut back by 5 bases and J by 1 base. The CDR3 loop is CASSPGLAGGTGTDTQYF. For the CDR3, the DNA is TGTGCCAGCAGCCCGGGACTAGCGGGAGGAACGGGCACAGATACGCAGTATTTT.

This clone was counted only a few times. The CDR3 loop is CSDENSQGSYEQYF. Written as DNA, the CDR3 is TGCAGCGACGAAAACTCGCAGGGCTCCTACGAGCAGTACTTC. The chain has TRBV29-1 and TRBJ2-7; possible D gene TRBD1, 5 bases. Germline V gene data show CDR1 as SQVTM and CDR2 as ANQGSEA. The CDR3 covers 14 residues. Deletions cut 7 bases from V and 0 bases from J, with 16 bases between.

On this clone itself: The same CDR3 can be traced to other DNA sequences in this sample. This chain connects TRBV4-1 to TRBJ1-3, with D hard to call. Trimming cost V 1 base and J 9 bases, with 7 bases left between them. In germline, CDR1 is MGHRA, CDR2 YSYEKL. This CDR3 comprises 12 residues. This CDR3 reads CASSQVLGTIYF. The CDR3 DNA follows: TGCGCCAGCAGCCAAGTTTTAGGCACCATATATTTT.

This rearrangement joins TRBV9 to TRBJ1-6; no firm D call. V lost 4 bases, J lost 8 bases, and 13 bases lay in between. Germline assignment: CDR1 SGDLS and CDR2 YYNGEE. The CDR3 length is 14 residues. In nucleotides, the CDR3 is TGTGCCAGCAGCATCAGACCCTCAGATTCACCCCTCCACTTT. Translated, it gives CASSIRPSDSPLHF.

The V call is TRBV30, the J call TRBJ1-2; 7 bases line up with TRBD1. Germline V gene sequence: CDR1 GTSNPN, CDR2 SVGIG (reference sequence). Trimming removed 1 base from V and 7 bases from J; junction bases left unmatched: 9. The CDR3 has 14 residues. In DNA form, the CDR3 reads TGTGCCTGGAGTGGGACAGGCCCTTTGGTTGGCTACACCTTC. Translating gives CAWSGTGPLVGYTF.

The chain links TRBV7-2 to TRBJ1-2; TRBD1 is a possible D gene (6 bases). Per germline, CDR1 SGHTA and CDR2 FQGNSA. The CDR3 runs to 11 residues. V lost 6 bases, J lost 9 bases, and 11 bases lay in between. DNA for the CDR3: TGTGCCAGCAGTTTACAGGGTAGCTACACCTTC. Its protein product is CASSLQGSYTF.

This clone was counted between two and nine times. The chain joins TRBV7-2 to TRBJ2-4; no reliable D call. CDR1 and CDR2 from the germline V gene are SGHTA and FQGNSA. The CDR3 is 14 residues long. The V gene lost 5 bases and the J gene lost 2 bases, with 10 bases spanning the gap. The chain's CDR3 is CASSRTASKNIQYF. The CDR3 bases are TGTGCCAGCAGCCGGACCGCGTCCAAAAACATTCAGTACTTC.

V usage is TRBV30 and J usage is TRBJ2-3; TRBD2 might be the D (6 bases). CDR1 and CDR2 from the germline V gene are GTSNPN and SVGIG (reference sequence). CDR3 size: 15 residues. V was trimmed by 3 bases and J by 0 bases, leaving 13 bases between them. The CDR3: CAWSALAGSTDTQYF. The CDR3 bases are TGTGCCTGGAGCGCACTAGCAGGCAGCACAGATACGCAGTATTTT.

The chain carries TRBV4-1 and TRBJ2-6; 8 nucleotides match TRBD1. Unmatched junction bases numbered 13, after V lost 5 bases and J lost 1 base. The CDR3 has 19 residues. The germline V gene has CDR1 MGHRA and CDR2 YSYEKL. The CDR3 loop reads CASSYGLTGDRSGANVLTF. CDR3 DNA: TGCGCCAGCAGCTATGGGTTGACAGGGGATCGGTCTGGGGCCAACGTCCTGACTTTC.

To note about this clone: This CDR3 is also generated by other DNA sequences in the sample. The chain links TRBV5-1 to TRBJ1-1; D is possibly TRBD1 (6 bases). In germline, CDR1 is SGHRS, CDR2 YFSETQ. V lost 6 bases and J 3 bases, leaving 12 bases between the germline ends. The CDR3 spans 13 residues. The CDR3 sequence is CASTLQGDTEAFF. CDR3 coding DNA: TGCGCCAGCACATTACAGGGTGACACTGAAGCTTTCTTT.

V gene TRBV6-6 combines with J gene TRBJ1-4; D possibly corresponds to TRBD1 (6 bases). Looked up from germline, CDR1 is MNHNY and CDR2 is SVGAGI (reference sequence). CDR3 length: 14 amino acids. Between the trimmed V and J ends, which lost 6 bases and 8 bases, there was a span of 16 bases. The CDR3 here is CASRPRGRGEKLFF. CDR3 nucleotide sequence: TGTGCCAGCAGGCCCCGAGGAAGGGGGGAAAAACTGTTTTTT.

The rearrangement links TRBV30 to TRBJ2-6; unclear D gene. Germline CDR1 is GTSNPN and CDR2 is SVGIG (reference sequence). V lost 4 bases and J lost 12, with 13 bases in between. This CDR3 is built from 12 residues. Here the CDR3 DNA reads TGTGCCTGGACCTTTGGGCAAGGCGTCCTGACTTTC. It yields the protein CAWTFGQGVLTF.

The CDR3 DNA reads TGTGCCACCAGCAGAGATCCCCCGGGAGGGCCTATGTATGAGCAGTTCTTC. This codes for CATSRDPPGGPMYEQFF. V gene TRBV15 combines with J gene TRBJ2-1; 8 bases fit TRBD2. The CDR3 has 17 amino acids. The germline V gene encodes CDR1 LNHNV and CDR2 YYDKDF (reference sequence). Trimming took 0 bases from V and 8 from J; bases not matched to a gene: 12.

The V gene is TRBV29-1, the J gene TRBJ2-2; D uncertain. The CDR3 has 13 amino acids. V lost 6 bases, J lost 1 base, and 9 bases lay in between. Germline V gene sequence: CDR1 SQVTM, CDR2 ANQGSEA. This CDR3 is CSVGRRNTGELFF. Written as DNA, the CDR3 is TGCAGCGTGGGCAGGCGGAACACCGGGGAGCTGTTTTTT.

In nucleotides, the CDR3 is TGTGCCAGCAGCCTCTGGGACAGGGCATACGAGCAGTACTTC. This encodes CASSLWDRAYEQYF. The chain employs TRBV7-2 and TRBJ2-7; 9 bases map to TRBD1. This CDR3 has 14 amino acids. J lost 4 bases, V lost 5 bases, and 6 bases had no gene match. Germline loops: CDR1 SGHTA, CDR2 FQGNSA.

CDR3 residues: CAWSSQAWNTEAFF. CDR3 bases: TGTGCCTGGAGTTCCCAAGCCTGGAACACTGAAGCTTTCTTT. This chain connects TRBV30 to TRBJ1-1; D is unresolved. Germline loops: CDR1 GTSNPN, CDR2 SVGIG (reference sequence). Trimming removed 2 bases from V and 1 base from J, with 11 bases in between. This CDR3 comprises 14 residues.

This clone was counted ten times or more. CDR3 in amino acids: CAISAGLAGGEQYF. DNA for the CDR3: TGTGCCATCAGTGCTGGGCTAGCGGGAGGGGAGCAGTACTTC. This sequence joins TRBV10-3 and TRBJ2-7; TRBD2 agrees at 12 bases. The junction had 5 bases not matched to a gene; V was cut back by 4 bases and J by 7 bases. Germline values: CDR1 ENHRY, CDR2 SYGVKD. The CDR3 spans 14 residues.

This sequence joins TRBV5-4 and TRBJ2-3, with D maybe TRBD2 (5 bases). V was cut by 1 base and J by 7 bases, with 10 bases left in between. CDR1 and CDR2 (germline): SGHNT, YYREEE (reference sequence). There are 13 residues in the CDR3. CDR3 region: CASSLSTTHTQYF. CDR3 DNA: TGTGCCAGCAGCTTGTCGACTACTCATACGCAGTATTTT.

The chain has TRBV19 and TRBJ2-1, with 10 positions matching TRBD1. The CDR3 totals 15 residues. The germline CDR1 and CDR2 sequences are LNHDA and SQIVND (reference sequence). The ends lost 2 bases at V and 5 bases at J; junction bases unmatched: 3. Here the CDR3 reads CASSITGQGNNEQFF. The CDR3 DNA follows: TGTGCCAGTAGTATAACGGGACAGGGGAACAATGAGCAGTTCTTC.

This clone was seen a few times. The chain couples TRBV6-5 to TRBJ1-5; TRBD1 aligns across 7 bases. The CDR3 extends over 14 amino acids. The trim removed 6 bases at V and 6 bases at J, leaving 8 bases unmatched. The germline gives CDR1 MNHEY, CDR2 SVGAGI. The CDR3 region is CASRRTGRGQPQHF. For the CDR3, the DNA is TGTGCCAGCAGAAGGACAGGCAGGGGTCAGCCCCAGCATTTT.

The CDR3 sequence is CSADVNRDRGRNEQFF. The DNA for the CDR3 is TGCAGCGCTGATGTAAACCGGGACAGGGGAAGGAATGAGCAGTTCTTC. The J gene is TRBJ2-1, the V gene TRBV29-1, with TRBD1 matching 10 bases. Unmatched junction bases numbered 16, after V lost 7 bases and J lost 7 bases. This CDR3 comprises 16 residues. Germline V gene lookup returns CDR1 SQVTM and CDR2 ANQGSEA.

This clone was counted a few times. The V and J genes are TRBV27 and TRBJ1-4; 8 bases fit TRBD1. The CDR3 contains 14 residues. After removal of 8 bases from V and 10 bases from J, the junction contained 12 bases not matched to a gene. CDR1 is MNHEY and CDR2 is SMNVEV in the germline V gene (reference sequence). The CDR3 nucleotides read TGTGCCAGCCGGATCGGACAGGGCTCGGGAAAACTGTTTTTT. Translation gives CASRIGQGSGKLFF.